Shown below are 30 T cell receptor beta chains from a single sample sequenced in a study of molecular identifiers for immune sequencing clone quantification. TCRdb re-derived calls from the PCR reads in MiXCR, one entry per CDR3 protein. The sample consists of about 40,000 distinct CDR3 sequences, about a fifth of them appearing once. Sequencing input: naive CD8+ T cells from blood, with Jurkat cell RNA spiked in. Subset noted: FACS-sorted CD8+CD4-CCR7+CD45RA+ naive T cells. These receptors originate from a human donor in good health. Some libraries in this study had Jurkat cell RNA spiked in.

Many counts were recorded for this clonotype. The chain employs TRBV7-9 and TRBJ1-1; D gene unclear. This CDR3 spans 15 amino acids. The V and J ends lost 3 bases and 3 bases respectively, with 14 bases between them. Per the germline V gene, CDR1 is SEHNR and CDR2 is FQNEAQ (reference sequence). This chain's CDR3 is CASSLNRGVDTEAFF. CDR3 DNA sequence: TGTGCCAGCAGCTTGAACCGTGGGGTTGACACTGAAGCTTTCTTT.

Only one count was recorded for this clonotype. A clone one base away is much larger, so this may be a read error. The chain recombines TRBV7-3 with TRBJ2-3; TRBD1 might be the D (6 bases). Trimming took 5 bases from V and 9 from J, leaving 18 bases between them. Per the germline V gene, CDR1 is SGHTA and CDR2 is FQGTGA. The CDR3 sequence is 14 residues long. The DNA of the CDR3 is TGTGCCAGCAGCCCCCATGGACAGAGGGAAACGCAGTATTTT. This codes for CASSPHGQRETQYF.

This clonotype was counted ten times or more. The chain employs TRBV7-2 and TRBJ2-7; D remains ambiguous. This CDR3 has 15 residues. The germline gives CDR1 SGHTA, CDR2 FQGNSA. The V and J ends lost 5 bases and 2 bases respectively, with 16 bases between them. CDR3 protein: CASSPSPGPPYEQYF. Here the CDR3 DNA reads TGTGCCAGCAGCCCCTCCCCCGGGCCCCCCTACGAGCAGTACTTC.

Comment on this clonotype: A read error is possible here, since a much larger clone lies one base away. The chain links TRBV12-3 or TRBV12-4 to TRBJ2-5; D tentatively reads TRBD1 or TRBD2 (5 bases each). This CDR3 is built from 13 residues. CDR3 coding DNA: TGTGCCAGCAGTCCCCCGGGGCAAGAGACCCAGTGCTTC. Translation: CASSPPGQETQCF.

This clonotype came up many times. The rearrangement joins TRBV29-1 to TRBJ2-2; D is unclear. The ends were cut back, 8 bases at V and 5 bases at J, with 9 bases in the middle. The CDR3 is 11 residues long. The V gene's germline CDR1 is SQVTM and CDR2 ANQGSEA. The CDR3 region has the DNA TGCAGCATTGGGGTAACCGGGGAGCTGTTTTTT. Encoded protein: CSIGVTGELFF.

This clonotype was seen ten or more times. The J gene is TRBJ2-7, the V gene TRBV4-2, with 12 bases aligning to TRBD2. The CDR3 has 15 amino acids. Germline V gene data show CDR1 as LGHNA and CDR2 as YNFKEQ. V shed 4 bases and J 3 bases; nucleotides not matched to a gene: 4. CDR3 protein: CASSPGLAGDYEQYF. CDR3 bases: TGTGCCAGCAGCCCGGGACTAGCGGGCGACTACGAGCAGTACTTC.

This clonotype was counted between two and nine times. This rearrangement joins TRBV28 to TRBJ1-4, with 7 bases fitting TRBD1. The length of the CDR3 is 14 residues. The J segment lost 13 bases and the V segment lost 8 bases, leaving 16 bases of the junction unmatched. Per germline, CDR1 MDHEN and CDR2 SYDVKM. CDR3: CASVSLDRSEGLFF. The CDR3 region has the DNA TGTGCCAGCGTCTCCCTGGACAGGTCAGAAGGACTGTTTTTT.

Concerning this clonotype: A read error may explain this, as a much larger clone is one base away. This chain joins TRBV7-9 and TRBJ2-7; 7 bases are a match to TRBD2. The length of the CDR3 is 17 residues. CDR1 and CDR2 (germline): SEHNR, FQNEAQ (reference sequence). V lost 4 bases to trimming and J lost 5 bases; unmatched junction nucleotides: 17. CDR3 coding DNA: TGTGCCAGCAGCTGGTATGGGGGGGGACGGAAAGGGGACGAGCAGTACTTC. Amino acids: CASSWYGGGRKGDEQYF.

The sample holds many counts of this clonotype. CDR3 region: CASSYSKGPGGDGYTF. For the CDR3, the DNA is TGTGCCAGCAGTTACTCGAAGGGTCCAGGGGGCGATGGCTACACCTTC. The chain recombines TRBV6-6 with TRBJ1-2, with TRBD1 matching over 8 bases. After removal of 0 bases from V and 6 bases from J, the junction contained 9 bases not matched to a gene. CDR3 size: 16 residues. Germline lookup yields CDR1 MNHNY and CDR2 SVGAGI (reference sequence).

At least ten counts were recorded for this clonotype. The chain is built from TRBV5-6 and TRBJ2-5; 10 bases agree with TRBD1. Trimming removed 4 bases from V and 5 bases from J; junction bases left unmatched: 11. The CDR3 is 16 amino acids. Germline V gene data show CDR1 as SGHDT and CDR2 as YYEEEE. CDR3 in DNA: TGTGCCAGCAGCAAGATCCGGGACAGGGGATCTGAGACCCAGTACTTC. This sequence encodes CASSKIRDRGSETQYF. Full variable domain (outside the CDR3, taken from reference TRBV5-6 and TRBJ2-5): DAGVTQSPTHLIKTRGQQVTLRCSPKSGHDTVSWYQQALGQGPQFIFQYYEEEERQRGNFPDRFSGHQFPNYSSELNVNALLLGDSALYLCASSKIRDRGSETQYFGPGTRLLVL.

In regard to this clonotype: One end of the junction fails to match germline, which may point to a read error. The chain couples TRBV6-2 or TRBV6-3 to TRBJ2-7; no reliable D call. Looked up from germline, CDR1 is MNHEY and CDR2 is SVGEGT. There are 11 residues in the CDR3. The CDR3 is CASSLSYERYF. The DNA of the CDR3 is TGTGCCAGCAGCCTTTCCTACGAGCGGTACTTC.

The chain links TRBV11-2 to TRBJ2-7, with D perhaps TRBD1 (5 bases). Germline CDR1 is SGHAT and CDR2 is FQNNGV. The CDR3 is made up of 12 amino acids. V was shortened by 3 bases and J by 2 bases, with 5 bases between the two germline ends. The CDR3 spells CASSLTAYEQYF. CDR3 in DNA: TGTGCCAGCAGCTTGACAGCCTACGAGCAGTACTTC. The complete variable domain, with remaining parts taken from reference TRBV11-2 and TRBJ2-7, reads EAGVAQSPRYKIIEKRQSVAFWCNPISGHATLYWYQQILGQGPKLLIQFQNNGVVDDSQLPKDRFSAERLKGVDSTLKIQPAKLEDSAVYLCASSLTAYEQYFGPGTRLTVT.

This clonotype occurred many times. The chain has TRBV12-3 or TRBV12-4 and TRBJ2-7; D not certain. The CDR3 length is 11 residues. Deletions cut 6 bases from V and 2 bases from J, with 5 bases between. CDR3 nucleotide sequence: TGTGCCAGCAGCACTACCTACGAGCAGTACTTC. This translates into CASSTTYEQYF.

Points on this clonotype: This may be a read error: a much more frequent sequence differs by one nucleotide. V gene TRBV6-6 combines with J gene TRBJ2-7; D unresolved. The V gene's germline CDR1 is MNHNY and CDR2 SVGAGI (reference sequence). The CDR3 has 19 residues. The CDR3 loop is CASSYSAESRLRSYHERYF. In DNA, the CDR3 is TGTGCCAGCAGTTACTCGGCCGAGTCGCGCCTGCGTTCGTATCACGAGCGGTACTTC.

This clonotype was found a few times. The rearrangement joins TRBV9 to TRBJ2-2; TRBD2 matches at 14 bases. Germline CDR1 reads SGDLS; CDR2 reads YYNGEE. Trimming took 3 bases from V and 5 from J; bases not matched to a gene: 3. There are 16 residues in the CDR3. CDR3 sequence: CASSEGLAGATGELFF. DNA of the CDR3: TGTGCCAGCAGCGAGGGACTAGCGGGAGCGACCGGGGAGCTGTTTTTT.

This clonotype was observed a few times. The chain joins TRBV6-6 to TRBJ2-7, with D perhaps TRBD1 or TRBD2 (5 bases each). This CDR3 is 14 amino acids long. Per the germline V gene, CDR1 is MNHNY and CDR2 is SVGAGI (reference sequence). V shed 5 bases and J shed 1 base, with 12 bases lying between them. Here the CDR3 DNA reads TGTGCCAGCAGTCCCTTGGGGGTTTCCTACGAGCAGTACTTC. It encodes CASSPLGVSYEQYF.

The table lists this clonotype with a few counts. The chain recombines TRBV10-3 with TRBJ2-7; D is possibly TRBD1 or TRBD2 (6 bases each). The germline V gene has CDR1 ENHRY and CDR2 SYGVKD. Trimming removed 3 bases from V and 7 bases from J, with 13 bases in between. The CDR3 spans 13 residues. The CDR3 protein is CAISEGGSGEQYF. In DNA, the CDR3 is TGTGCCATCAGTGAAGGGGGGTCGGGGGAGCAGTACTTC.

This clonotype was recorded at least ten times. V usage is TRBV2 and J usage is TRBJ1-1; D uncertain. This CDR3 has 12 residues. Germline CDR1 is SNHLY and CDR2 is FYNNEI. The V and J ends lost 2 bases and 0 bases respectively, with 1 base between them. The DNA for the CDR3 is TGTGCCAGCAGTGAACTGAACACTGAAGCTTTCTTT. It yields the protein CASSELNTEAFF.

As regards this clonotype: This may come from a read error, since a much larger clone is one base off. The chain joins TRBV4-1 to TRBJ2-3; D unresolved. Germline assignment: CDR1 MGHRA and CDR2 YSYEKL. The CDR3 loop spans 15 amino acids. The CDR3 here is CAGSQERLETDTQYF. DNA for the CDR3: TGCGCCGGCAGCCAAGAAAGGTTGGAGACAGATACGCAGTATTTT.

In its sample, this clonotype was seen many times. The chain has TRBV5-1 and TRBJ2-7; weak D call: TRBD2 (5 bases). Deletions cut 4 bases from V and 6 bases from J, with 17 bases between. Germline V CDR1 and CDR2: SGHRS, YFSETQ. CDR3 length equals 14 residues. The CDR3 DNA is TGCGCCAGCAGCCCGGAGGCAAACCTCGGCGAGCAGTACTTC. Translated, it gives CASSPEANLGEQYF.

Concerning this clonotype: This may arise from a read error, as a much more abundant clone is one base away. The rearrangement links TRBV6-5 to TRBJ2-1; no firm D call. Trimming removed 3 bases at V and 12 bases at J, with 15 bases between. Germline V gene lookup returns CDR1 MNHEY and CDR2 SVGAGI. The CDR3 runs 13 residues. The CDR3 DNA is TGTGCCAGCAGTTATGACGCTTTCTGGGGGCAGTTCTTC. It is translated as CASSYDAFWGQFF.

In this sample, this clonotype turned up many times. V is TRBV4-1 and J is TRBJ2-7; D may be TRBD1 or TRBD2 (5 bases each). Germline V gene sequence: CDR1 MGHRA, CDR2 YSYEKL. Trimming took off 3 bases at V and 4 bases at J, with 13 bases between the two ends. The CDR3 sequence is 14 residues long. CDR3 nucleotide sequence: TGCGCCAGCAGCCATCCGGGACCCAATTACGAGCAGTACTTC. This codes for CASSHPGPNYEQYF.

This clonotype appeared many times. This chain links TRBV6-2 or TRBV6-3 with TRBJ2-1, with a weak D call TRBD2 (6 bases). There are 15 residues in the CDR3. Trimming stripped 2 bases from V and 0 bases from J, with 8 bases between. Germline V gene lookup returns CDR1 MNHEY and CDR2 SVGEGT. CDR3 sequence: CASSYIGSSYNEQFF. CDR3 sequence (DNA): TGTGCCAGCAGTTACATCGGGAGCTCCTACAATGAGCAGTTCTTC.

This rearrangement joins TRBV13 to TRBJ2-7, with 7 bases matching TRBD1. Trimming at V came to 5 bases and at J to 1 base, leaving 14 bases not matched to a gene. The V gene's germline CDR1 is PRHDT and CDR2 FYEKMQ (reference sequence). The CDR3 extends over 17 amino acids. CDR3 sequence: CASSIRASQGWSYEQYF. As DNA, the CDR3 is TGTGCCAGCAGCATACGAGCGTCACAGGGGTGGTCCTACGAGCAGTACTTC.

This clonotype was recorded at least ten times. The chain carries TRBV7-9 and TRBJ1-2; 7 positions agree with TRBD1. Germline V gene data show CDR1 as SEHNR and CDR2 as FQNEAQ (reference sequence). The ends lost 5 bases at V and 2 bases at J; junction bases unmatched: 8. The CDR3 is 15 residues long. CDR3 coding DNA: TGTGCCAGCAGCCAAGTGGTCAGGGGGAACTATGGCTACACCTTC. This gives the protein CASSQVVRGNYGYTF. Together with reference TRBV7-9 and TRBJ1-2, the CDR3 gives the full variable domain: DTGVSQNPRHKITKRGQNVTFRCDPISEHNRLYWYRQTLGQGPEFLTYFQNEAQLEKSRLLSDRFSAERPKGSFSTLEIQRTEQGDSAMYLCASSQVVRGNYGYTFGSGTRLTVV.

Notes on this clonotype: With a much larger clone just one base away, this may be a read error. The chain has TRBV28 and TRBJ2-1; D not resolved. The V end was cut by 7 bases, the J end by 4 bases, with 11 bases between. Germline assignment: CDR1 MDHEN and CDR2 SYDVKM. The CDR3 is made up of 13 amino acids. The CDR3 spells CASKTVSYNEQFF. Here the CDR3 DNA reads TGTGCCAGCAAAACGGTCAGTTACAATGAGCAGTTCTTC.

This clonotype was picked up many times. The gene calls are TRBV5-4 and TRBJ1-3; D not certain. The germline V and J ends were trimmed by 4 bases and 8 bases, with 16 bases remaining between them. Germline V gives CDR1 SGHNT, CDR2 YYREEE (reference sequence). CDR3 length: 14 residues. CDR3: CASSPKAHPDTIYF. For the CDR3, the DNA is TGTGCCAGCAGCCCGAAAGCCCACCCGGACACCATATATTTT.

This clonotype was recorded at least ten times. V usage is TRBV9 and J usage is TRBJ1-3; no reliable D call. Trimming took 0 bases from V and 0 from J, leaving 4 bases between them. The CDR3 runs to 14 residues. Germline V gene data show CDR1 as SGDLS and CDR2 as YYNGEE. The CDR3 spells CASSVDGSGNTIYF. DNA for the CDR3: TGTGCCAGCAGCGTAGACGGCTCTGGAAACACCATATATTTT.

The sample holds many counts of this clonotype. The rearrangement links TRBV4-2 to TRBJ1-2; D unresolved. Germline CDR1 LGHNA, CDR2 YNFKEQ. The CDR3 has 13 amino acids. V gave up 2 bases and J gave up 4 bases, with 8 bases separating them. CDR3 sequence (DNA): TGTGCCAGCAGCCAAAGTTCGGCCTATGGCTACACCTTC. Residues: CASSQSSAYGYTF.

This clonotype was counted at least ten times. This chain links TRBV5-1 with TRBJ2-1; TRBD2 aligns across 8 bases. CDR3 length: 18 residues. In germline, CDR1 is SGHRS, CDR2 YFSETQ. J lost 0 bases, V lost 2 bases, and 10 bases had no gene match. In DNA, the CDR3 is TGCGCCAGCAGCTTCTATCTTCTTAGCGGGAACTCCTACAATGAGCAGTTCTTC. The encoded protein is CASSFYLLSGNSYNEQFF. The entire variable domain, with the rest obtained from reference TRBV5-1 and TRBJ2-1, is as follows: KAGVTQTPRYLIKTRGQQVTLSCSPISGHRSVSWYQQTPGQGLQFLFEYFSETQRNKGNFPGRFSGRQFSNSRSEMNVSTLELGDSALYLCASSFYLLSGNSYNEQFFGPGTRLTVL.